These 16 T cell receptor beta chains were all obtained from the same sample, sequenced in a study of blood T cell repertoires in COVID-19. Sequencing used immunoSEQ multiplex PCR; TCRdb keeps in-frame clones, though not all of them. Among under 300,000 clones, 83% were seen once, and the ten largest hold roughly 9.4%. Sequenced: peripheral blood. These receptor sequences come from a woman aged 45-60 years who had recovered from COVID-19.

The chain uses TRBV7-8 and TRBJ1-3; a weak D match, TRBD1 (5 bases). V was trimmed by 5 bases and J by 4 bases, leaving 9 bases between them. CDR3 length equals 13 residues. Germline values: CDR1 SGHVS, CDR2 FQNEAQ. CDR3: CASSPRTGNTIYF. Written as DNA, the CDR3 is TGTGCCAGCAGCCCCCGGACAGGAAACACCATATATTTT.

In this sample, this clone turned up once. The chain recombines TRBV18 with TRBJ2-7; D might be TRBD2 (5 bases). V lost 2 bases, J lost 3 bases, and 11 bases lay in between. CDR1 is KGHSH and CDR2 is LQKENI in the germline V gene. This CDR3 contains 14 residues. Written as DNA, the CDR3 is TGTGCCAGCTCACCAGGAGGCGGAAGCTACGAGCAGTACTTC. Translating gives CASSPGGGSYEQYF.

This chain joins TRBV27 and TRBJ2-7; D call uncertain. The CDR3 loop spans 16 amino acids. Trimming removed 5 bases at V and 0 bases at J, with 17 bases between. From germline, CDR1 is MNHEY and CDR2 SMNVEV (reference sequence). CDR3 amino acids: CASSLAVGDISYEQYF. The CDR3, as DNA: TGTGCCAGCAGTCTTGCGGTAGGAGATATCTCCTACGAGCAGTACTTC.

The chain recombines TRBV27 with TRBJ1-2; perhaps TRBD1 as D (5 bases). V lost 2 bases to trimming and J lost 2 bases, with 6 bases between them. This CDR3 is built from 13 residues. Germline values: CDR1 MNHEY, CDR2 SMNVEV (reference sequence). CDR3 sequence (DNA): TGTGCCAGCAGTTTAGGGGGGAACTATGGCTACACCTTC. Its translation is CASSLGGNYGYTF.

A few counts support this clone. This chain links TRBV6-2 or TRBV6-3 with TRBJ1-2, with TRBD1 as a possible D gene (5 bases). The CDR3 length is 12 residues. Germline-derived CDR1 and CDR2 are MNHEY and SVGEGT. V lost 2 bases and J 4 bases, leaving 5 bases between the germline ends. The DNA for the CDR3 is TGTGCCAGCAGTTACGGGGCCTATGGCTACACCTTC. Translated: CASSYGAYGYTF.

This clone showed up just a few times. The rearrangement joins TRBV4-3 to TRBJ2-1, with 9 positions matching TRBD2. With V trimmed by 4 bases and J by 10 bases, 14 bases remained unmatched. Germline loops: CDR1 LGHNA, CDR2 YSLEER. The CDR3 length is 16 residues. The CDR3 bases are TGCGCCAGCAGCCCCGATAGCCTTAGCGGGAGCAACGAGCAGTTCTTC. Amino acids: CASSPDSLSGSNEQFF.

This chain links TRBV9 with TRBJ2-7; a weak D match, TRBD1 (6 bases). Trimming pared 0 bases from V and 3 bases from J, leaving 13 bases between. This CDR3 spans 15 amino acids. Germline lookup yields CDR1 SGDLS and CDR2 YYNGEE. CDR3 in DNA: TGTGCCAGCAGCGTAGGGGACACCCTACGCTACGAGCAGTACTTC. It codes for CASSVGDTLRYEQYF. The variable domain in full, completed from reference TRBV9 and TRBJ2-7, reads DSGVTQTPKHLITATGQRVTLRCSPRSGDLSVYWYQQSLDQGLQFLIQYYNGEERAKGNILERFSAQQFPDLHSELNLSSLELGDSALYFCASSVGDTLRYEQYFGPGTRLTVT.

Of note for this clone: Other DNA sequences in this sample translate to the same CDR3. The rearrangement links TRBV29-1 to TRBJ1-2; D possibly corresponds to TRBD1 (6 bases). Looked up from germline, CDR1 is SQVTM and CDR2 is ANQGSEA. Trimming removed 4 bases at V and 2 bases at J, with 8 bases between. The CDR3 covers 12 residues. The CDR3 loop is CSVGQGNYGYTF. In DNA form, the CDR3 reads TGCAGCGTTGGCCAGGGGAACTATGGCTACACCTTC.

The chain links TRBV3-1 (or the pseudogene TRBV3-2) to TRBJ2-1; 15 bases are a match to TRBD2. V trimming: 5 bases; J trimming: 9 bases; junction bases outside the gene matches: 5. CDR1 and CDR2 (germline): LGHDT, YNNKEL (reference sequence). The CDR3 extends over 15 amino acids. The CDR3 sequence is CASSDQGLAGGEQFF. The CDR3 region has the DNA TGTGCCAGCAGCGATCAGGGACTAGCGGGGGGTGAGCAGTTCTTC.

In its sample, this clone was seen a few times. This CDR3 is CASSYSAGNTEAFF. DNA for the CDR3: TGTGCCAGCAGTTACTCGGCAGGGAACACTGAAGCTTTCTTT. The chain employs TRBV6-6 and TRBJ1-1; the D is unclear. With 0 bases removed from V and 1 base from J, the gap between germline ends came to 6 bases. The CDR3 length is 14 residues. Germline CDR1 and CDR2: MNHNY and SVGAGI (reference sequence).

V gene TRBV2 combines with J gene TRBJ1-5; D gene uncertain. This CDR3 comprises 13 residues. The V gene lost 4 bases and the J gene lost 4 bases, with 8 bases spanning the gap. The germline V gene has CDR1 SNHLY and CDR2 FYNNEI. The DNA of the CDR3 is TGTGCCAGCAGTGGGAGCACAAATCAGCCCCAGCATTTT. Translating gives CASSGSTNQPQHF.

The CDR3 DNA sequence: TGTGCCAGCAGCCTAGGCGGACTGTTCTCTCTTCAGCCCCAGCATTTT. This translates into CASSLGGLFSLQPQHF. This sequence joins TRBV6-2 or TRBV6-3 and TRBJ1-5; D is unclear. Trimming pared 6 bases from V and 6 bases from J, leaving 21 bases between. CDR1 is MNHEY and CDR2 is SVGEGT in the germline V gene. The CDR3 sequence is 16 residues long.

CDR3 DNA: TGTGCCAGCAGTTCCCAGGGGACAGGGGGTTACGAGCAGTACTTC. Protein sequence: CASSSQGTGGYEQYF. V and J are TRBV28 and TRBJ2-7, with 11 positions matching TRBD1. With V trimmed by 4 bases and J by 4 bases, 6 bases remained unmatched. Germline V lookup: CDR1 MDHEN, CDR2 SYDVKM. The CDR3 length is 15 residues.

The genes are TRBV28 and TRBJ1-1; 12 bases fit TRBD1. V lost 2 bases, J lost 7 bases, and 11 bases stayed unmatched. This CDR3 contains 17 residues. The germline V gene has CDR1 MDHEN and CDR2 SYDVKM. The CDR3 sequence is CASSLGAGTGGKGEAFF. CDR3 in DNA: TGTGCCAGCAGTTTAGGCGCCGGGACAGGGGGCAAGGGTGAAGCTTTCTTT.

The count of this clone is one. The chain carries TRBV4-3 and TRBJ2-7, with D tentatively TRBD2 (6 bases). Germline CDR1 LGHNA, CDR2 YSLEER. CDR3 size: 14 residues. The ends were cut back, 1 base at V and 3 bases at J, with 10 bases in the middle. CDR3 sequence reads: CASSQATRRYEQYF. CDR3 in DNA: TGCGCCAGCAGCCAAGCGACTAGACGCTACGAGCAGTACTTC.

The table lists this clone with a few counts. This sequence joins TRBV6-1 and TRBJ2-5; TRBD1 matches at 8 bases. This CDR3 comprises 18 residues. V shed 1 base, J shed 4 bases, and the junction held 14 bases outside the gene matches. Germline V gene data show CDR1 as MNHNS and CDR2 as SASEGT. The CDR3 DNA sequence: TGTGCCAGCAGTGAAGGGGGGACCAGGGGGCGTCTGGCAGAGACCCAGTACTTC. This sequence encodes CASSEGGTRGRLAETQYF.